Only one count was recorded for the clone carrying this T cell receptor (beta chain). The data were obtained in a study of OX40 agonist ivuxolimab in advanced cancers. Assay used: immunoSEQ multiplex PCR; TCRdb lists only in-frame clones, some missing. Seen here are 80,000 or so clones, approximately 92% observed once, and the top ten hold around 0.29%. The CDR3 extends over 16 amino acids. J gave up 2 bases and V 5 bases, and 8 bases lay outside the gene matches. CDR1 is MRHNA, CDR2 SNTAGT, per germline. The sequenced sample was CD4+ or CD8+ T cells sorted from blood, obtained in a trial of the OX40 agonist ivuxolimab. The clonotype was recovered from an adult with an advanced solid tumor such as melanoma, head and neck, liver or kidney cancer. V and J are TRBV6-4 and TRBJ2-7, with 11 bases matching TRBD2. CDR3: CASSPLAGGIPYEQYF. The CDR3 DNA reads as TGTGCCAGCAGTCCCCTAGCGGGAGGCATTCCCTACGAGCAGTACTTC.